Below, 17 T cell receptor beta chains from the same sample are listed, as sequenced in a study of cytomegalovirus exposure and HLA in healthy donors. A multiplex PCR was run with 60 Vbeta primers and 13 Jbeta primers. Some clones are missing from TCRdb's copy, which holds only in-frame ones; the method was immunoSEQ multiplex PCR. The sample holds about 140,000 clones, roughly three quarters seen once. The sequencing input was PBMCs. These receptors were taken from a male donor in good health and CMV-seronegative.

This chain joins TRBV5-4 and TRBJ2-2, with D perhaps TRBD1 (7 bases). This CDR3 spans 15 amino acids. The V gene lost 6 bases and the J gene lost 1 base, with 13 bases spanning the gap. CDR1 and CDR2 from the germline V gene are SGHNT and YYREEE (reference sequence). The CDR3 nucleotides are TGTGCCAGCATCCAGGGGGAGGAGAACACCGGGGAGCTGTTTTTT. It is translated as CASIQGEENTGELFF.

This chain joins TRBV6-6 and TRBJ2-5; 7 nucleotides match TRBD1. V lost 6 bases and J lost 4; bases outside the gene matches: 5. The CDR3 contains 13 residues. Germline lookup yields CDR1 MNHNY and CDR2 SVGAGI (reference sequence). The chain's CDR3 is CASRMDRIETQYF. The CDR3 DNA follows: TGTGCCAGCAGAATGGACAGGATAGAGACCCAGTACTTC.

This clone has just a few counts. The V and J genes are TRBV12-1 and TRBJ1-4. TRBV12-1 is termed a pseudogene. This CDR3 region has 14 residues. The CDR3 DNA sequence: TGTGCCAGCAGCTACGGGTCCGGTGGGGAAAAACTGTTTTTT. Translated, it gives CASSYGSGGEKLFF.

The chain joins TRBV28 to TRBJ2-7, with 7 bases fitting TRBD2. Trimming cost V 6 bases and J 6 bases; bases outside gene matches: 14. CDR1 and CDR2 (germline): MDHEN, SYDVKM. The CDR3 loop spans 15 amino acids. CDR3 protein: CASSHAGGGSLEQYF. As DNA, the CDR3 is TGTGCCAGCAGCCACGCTGGGGGGGGATCCCTCGAGCAGTACTTC.

The J gene is TRBJ2-2, the V gene TRBV7-9; TRBD1 is a possible D gene (6 bases). Germline CDR1 SEHNR, CDR2 FQNEAQ (reference sequence). The germline V and J ends were trimmed by 2 bases and 1 base, with 8 bases remaining between them. The CDR3 length is 15 residues. The CDR3 DNA sequence: TGTGCCAGCAGCTTAAAACAGGGGAACACCGGGGAGCTGTTTTTT. It codes for CASSLKQGNTGELFF.

The rearrangement uses TRBV10-3 and TRBJ1-5; a possible D gene is TRBD1 (6 bases). CDR1 and CDR2 from the germline V gene are ENHRY and SYGVKD. Trimming removed 5 bases from V and 6 bases from J, with 11 bases in between. The length of the CDR3 is 13 residues. The CDR3, as DNA: TGTGCCATCAGTCCCCAGGGGAGTCAGCCCCAGCATTTT. This gives the protein CAISPQGSQPQHF.

The chain links TRBV6-6 to TRBJ2-7; 9 bases align to TRBD1. Germline V gene lookup returns CDR1 MNHNY and CDR2 SVGAGI (reference sequence). The ends lost 6 bases at V and 6 bases at J; junction bases unmatched: 12. The CDR3 contains 15 residues. CDR3 loop: CASSNRDRALGEQYF. The CDR3 DNA reads as TGTGCCAGCAGCAACCGGGACAGGGCTTTAGGCGAGCAGTACTTC.

The chain has TRBV15 and TRBJ2-1; D is ambiguous. The V and J ends lost 5 bases and 8 bases respectively, with 13 bases between them. Germline CDR1 is LNHNV and CDR2 is YYDKDF (reference sequence). This CDR3 is built from 13 residues. The CDR3 nucleotides read TGTGCCACCAGCCCCAGAAGATTCGATGAGCAGTTCTTC. Translating gives CATSPRRFDEQFF.

This clone appeared a single time. The rearrangement uses TRBV7-3 and TRBJ2-3, with 10 bases matching TRBD1. The CDR3 runs 15 residues. Trimming cost V 5 bases and J 3 bases; bases outside gene matches: 5. CDR1 is SGHTA and CDR2 is FQGTGA in the germline V gene. This chain's CDR3 is CASSQGGQGTDTQYF. The CDR3 DNA follows: TGTGCCAGCAGCCAAGGGGGACAGGGGACAGATACGCAGTATTTT.

This clone has only one observation. The V gene is TRBV5-1, the J gene TRBJ1-1; TRBD1 aligns across 7 bases. V shed 3 bases, J shed 0 bases, and the junction held 8 bases outside the gene matches. CDR1 and CDR2 from the germline V gene are SGHRS and YFSETQ. The length of the CDR3 is 16 residues. This CDR3 is CASSWGRGQMNTEAFF. The CDR3 region has the DNA TGCGCCAGCAGCTGGGGAAGGGGACAGATGAACACTGAAGCTTTCTTT.

V is TRBV5-3 and J is TRBJ2-7; D possibly corresponds to TRBD2 (5 bases). TRBV5-3 has ORF status, its function being uncertain. Trimming stripped 4 bases from V and 2 bases from J, with 16 bases between. This CDR3 is 15 amino acids long. The CDR3 is CARSRRWENTYEQYF. The CDR3, as DNA: TGTGCCAGAAGCCGGAGGTGGGAGAACACCTACGAGCAGTACTTC.

This sequence joins TRBV27 and TRBJ1-1, with D unclear. The V gene's germline CDR1 is MNHEY and CDR2 SMNVEV (reference sequence). There are 13 residues in the CDR3. CDR3 nucleotide sequence: TGTGCAACCCAGGCGGGAAGGAACACTGAAGCTTTCTTT. As protein: CATQAGRNTEAFF.

The chain employs TRBV10-3 and TRBJ1-6, with a weak D call TRBD1 (6 bases). The V gene's germline CDR1 is ENHRY and CDR2 SYGVKD. Trimming shortened V by 4 bases and J by 0 bases, and 13 bases separated the two germline ends. The CDR3 consists of 17 residues. The DNA of the CDR3 is TGTGCCATCAGTGGACAGGAGCCAAGCTCCTATAATTCACCCCTCCACTTT. Amino acid sequence: CAISGQEPSSYNSPLHF.

The gene calls are TRBV2 and TRBJ2-3, with D perhaps TRBD1 (6 bases). There are 15 residues in the CDR3. Germline loops: CDR1 SNHLY, CDR2 FYNNEI. V gave up 1 base and J gave up 2 bases, with 10 bases separating them. In nucleotides, the CDR3 is TGTGCCAGCAGTGAAGGGCAGGGGTTCACAGATACGCAGTATTTT. It specifies CASSEGQGFTDTQYF.

This chain links TRBV28 with TRBJ2-7; D ambiguous. CDR3 length: 12 residues. Between the trimmed V and J ends, which lost 6 bases and 0 bases, there was a span of 6 bases. CDR1 MDHEN and CDR2 SYDVKM come from the germline V gene. This chain's CDR3 is CASSPSSYEQYF. In DNA, the CDR3 is TGTGCCAGCAGCCCTTCCTCCTACGAGCAGTACTTC. The full variable domain, with the rest looked up from reference TRBV28 and TRBJ2-7, is DVKVTQSSRYLVKRTGEKVFLECVQDMDHENMFWYRQDPGLGLRLIYFSYDVKMKEKGDIPEGYSVSREKKERFSLILESASTNQTSMYLCASSPSSYEQYFGPGTRLTVT.

This clone showed up just a few times. V and J are TRBV7-9 and TRBJ1-1; 9 positions match TRBD1. J was trimmed by 11 bases and V by 5 bases; bases with no gene match: 12. Germline V lookup: CDR1 SEHNR, CDR2 FQNEAQ (reference sequence). This CDR3 region has 14 residues. The CDR3 sequence: CASSRNHRGRQAFF. The CDR3 region has the DNA TGTGCCAGCAGCAGAAACCACAGGGGGCGACAGGCTTTCTTT.

In this sample, this clone turned up once. The rearrangement links TRBV19 to TRBJ1-1; D is perhaps TRBD1 (5 bases). Germline V gene lookup returns CDR1 LNHDA and CDR2 SQIVND (reference sequence). CDR3 length: 16 amino acids. V was cut by 6 bases and J by 1 base, with 18 bases left in between. CDR3 amino acids: CASSRRYRTTNTEAFF. The DNA of the CDR3 is TGTGCCAGTAGCCGTCGATACAGGACCACGAACACTGAAGCTTTCTTT. Full variable domain (missing parts from reference TRBV19 and TRBJ1-1): DGGITQSPKYLFRKEGQNVTLSCEQNLNHDAMYWYRQDPGQGLRLIYYSQIVNDFQKGDIAEGYSVSREKKESFPLTVTSAQKNPTAFYLCASSRRYRTTNTEAFFGQGTRLTVV.